These T cell receptor beta chains were read from a single sample in a study of long-term antiretroviral therapy in people with HIV. Measured with immunoSEQ multiplex PCR; TCRdb has only the in-frame clones, and not every one. In the table there are about 41,000 clones, about 95% of which are singletons. The sample in question was unsorted PBMCs, obtained just over 9 years after starting antiretroviral therapy. These receptors came from a man aged 25-40 years with HIV. CDR3s include the opening cysteine and the closing phenylalanine or tryptophan. A D gene is named only where the DNA matches it firmly. The size entry is marked missing in some rows and otherwise reads once, few, many or a size class.

TRBV21-1,-,TRBJ2-7,21,-,TGTGCCAGCAGCAAGGGGGTTAGTAGGGAGCGGGGGGCTTCAATCTCCTACGAGCAGTACTTC,CASSKGVSRERGASISYEQYF
TRBV30,TRBD1,TRBJ2-5,15,-,TGTGCCTGGAGTACCCTCAGGGGGCTTAGAGAGACCCAGTACTTC,CAWSTLRGLRETQYF
TRBV27,-,TRBJ2-1,16,-,TGTGCCAGCAGACCTAGGGGGACCATTTGGTTGAATGAGCAGTTCTTC,CASRPRGTIWLNEQFF
TRBV7-2,TRBD1,TRBJ2-7,16,-,TGTGCCAGCAGCGTCGGACAGGCAGCCGTTGGTTACGAGCAGTACTTC,CASSVGQAAVGYEQYF
TRBV10-2,-,TRBJ2-2,12,-,TGCGCCAGCAGTGAGTCGTTCGGGGAGCTGTTTTTT,CASSESFGELFF
TRBV27,-,TRBJ2-1,17,-,TGTGCCAGCATCCGAGCACTCGGGGGAACCTCCTACAATGAGCAGTTCTTC,CASIRALGGTSYNEQFF
TRBV2,-,TRBJ1-1,13,-,TGTGCCAGCAGTGATGGGACCAACACTGAAGCTTTCTTT,CASSDGTNTEAFF
TRBV6-1,-,TRBJ2-2,18,-,TGTGCCAGCAGTGAACCCCCTTACAGGAGATGGAACACCGGGGAGCTGTTTTTT,CASSEPPYRRWNTGELFF
TRBV27,TRBD1,TRBJ2-5,13,-,TGTGCCAGCAGTTTTTCAGGGGGAGAGACCCAGTACTTC,CASSFSGGETQYF
TRBV27,-,TRBJ1-1,11,-,TGTGCCAGCAGTAGGGGTTTTGAAGCTTTCTTT,CASSRGFEAFF
TRBV5-6,-,TRBJ1-2,11,-,TGTGCCAGCAGCTTAAACTATGGCTACACCTTC,CASSLNYGYTF
TRBV5-8,TRBD1,TRBJ2-7,16,-,TGTGCCAGCAGCGACCCCAGGACAGGGGGGGTATACGAGCAGTACTTC,CASSDPRTGGVYEQYF
TRBV6-1,-,TRBJ2-1,13,-,TGTGCCAGCAGTGAGGGGTGGGGGTATAATCTGGTCTTC,CASSEGWGYNLVF
TRBV11-2,-,TRBJ2-1,14,-,TGTGCCAGCAGTAACGAGGCTGGAGACAATGAGCAGTTCTTC,CASSNEAGDNEQFF
TRBV10-3,-,TRBJ1-5,14,-,TGTGCCGCCACCGGGACCCCGGCAGGGCAGCCCCAGCATTTT,CAATGTPAGQPQHF
TRBV9,-,TRBJ2-1,17,once,TGTGCCAGCAGCGTAGCTACAGGGCGGGGAGTCGGAAATGAGCAGTTCTTC,CASSVATGRGVGNEQFF
TRBV4-1,-,TRBJ1-1,15,-,TGCGCCAGCAGCAGAGGACGAACAGCGGACACTGAAGCTTTCTTT,CASSRGRTADTEAFF
TRBV2,-,TRBJ2-2,14,-,TGTGCCAGCGTGGTACTTTCGAACACCGGGGAGCTGTTTTTT,CASVVLSNTGELFF
TRBV2,TRBD1,TRBJ2-5,13,-,TGTGCCAGGGGGACAGCGTACCAAGAGACCCAGTACTTC,CARGTAYQETQYF
TRBV30,-,TRBJ1-4,13,-,TGTGCCTGGAGTGAACTGGTTGGGGAAAAACTGTTTTTT,CAWSELVGEKLFF
TRBV6-1,-,TRBJ1-5,14,once,TGTGCCAGCAGTGAAGCCCAGCCAGTACAGCCCCAGCATTTT,CASSEAQPVQPQHF
TRBV2,TRBD2,TRBJ2-3,14,-,TGTGCCAGCAGCGGCGGGGGGGCAGGGGATACGCAGTATTTT,CASSGGGAGDTQYF
TRBV27,TRBD1,TRBJ2-7,16,-,TGTGCCAGCAGTTTAGGGACAGGGGGCGAGGTCTACGAGCAGTACTTC,CASSLGTGGEVYEQYF
TRBV18,-,TRBJ1-5,16,-,TGTGCCAGCTCATCGGATCAGGGTTATAGCAATCAGCCCCAGCATTTT,CASSSDQGYSNQPQHF
TRBV11-2,-,TRBJ1-2,15,-,TGTGCCAGCAGCTTTGGCCCTGGTGACTCTTATGGCTACACCTTC,CASSFGPGDSYGYTF
TRBV19,-,TRBJ1-2,13,once,TGTGCCAGTCACCAAGGCCTATGGTATGGCTACACCTTC,CASHQGLWYGYTF
TRBV6-4,TRBD2,TRBJ2-3,16,-,TGTGCCAACTCATTCCGGGAGGGAAAGTGCACAGATACGCAGTATTTT,CANSFREGKCTDTQYF
TRBV7-2,-,TRBJ2-5,13,few,TGTGCCAGCAGCATTAGCGGCCAAGAGACCCAGTACTTC,CASSISGQETQYF
TRBV19,TRBD1,TRBJ1-5,15,-,TGTGCCAGTACCCTAAGGGACAGGGCTGGTCAGCCCCAGCATTTT,CASTLRDRAGQPQHF
TRBV5-5,-,TRBJ2-2,16,-,TGTGCCAGCAGCGGCCAGGGGGGCAGGTACACCGGGGAGCTGTTTTTT,CASSGQGGRYTGELFF
TRBV6-1,-,TRBJ1-2,14,-,TGTGCCAGCAGCCAACGGACAGCCAACTATGGCTACACCTTC,CASSQRTANYGYTF
TRBV5-8,-,TRBJ1-5,16,few,TGTGCCAGCAGCTTGGTTTCTACTTTGCAGAATCAGCCCCAGCATTTT,CASSLVSTLQNQPQHF
TRBV6-1,TRBD1,TRBJ2-7,14,-,TGTGCCAGCAGGGGACAGGGGATTACGTGGGAGCAGTACTTC,CASRGQGITWEQYF
TRBV18,-,TRBJ1-5,16,-,TGTGCCAGCTCACCATCACAGGGAGTTAGCAATCAGCCCCAGCATTTT,CASSPSQGVSNQPQHF
TRBV19,TRBD2,TRBJ2-5,13,-,TGTGCCAGTAGTATCGGGGGGGAAGAGACCCAGTACTTC,CASSIGGEETQYF
TRBV2,-,TRBJ1-5,14,-,TGTGCCAGCAGCCAACAGGAAAGCAATCAGCCCCAGCATTTT,CASSQQESNQPQHF
TRBV6-5,TRBD1,TRBJ1-1,15,-,TGTGCCAGCTCGGGGCAGGGGGCGATCCACACTGAAGCTTTCTTT,CASSGQGAIHTEAFF
TRBV6-1,-,TRBJ1-2,14,once,TGTGCCAGCAGTGAAGGGACAGCCTCCTATGGCTACACCTTC,CASSEGTASYGYTF
TRBV5-1,-,TRBJ2-4,15,-,TGCGCCAGCAGCTCCGGTGGAGGGGACCTAAACATTCAGTACTTC,CASSSGGGDLNIQYF
TRBV27,-,TRBJ2-1,13,-,TGTGCCAGCAGTGAAAAAGGGCCGCGGGAGCAGTTCTTC,CASSEKGPREQFF
TRBV27,TRBD1,TRBJ1-1,13,-,TGTGCCAGCAGAGGGACAGGGGACCCTGAAGCTTTCTTT,CASRGTGDPEAFF
TRBV28,-,TRBJ2-2,14,once,TGTGCCAGCAGTCCTGGGGGGCGGGTCGGGGAGCTGTTTTTT,CASSPGGRVGELFF
TRBV19,-,TRBJ1-5,12,-,TGTGCCAGTAGTGGGGAGGGACAGCCCCAGCATTTT,CASSGEGQPQHF
TRBV11-2,-,TRBJ2-3,16,-,TGTGCCAGCAGCCGATCCCCGGACAGACCCACAGATACGCAGTATTTT,CASSRSPDRPTDTQYF
TRBV10-2,TRBD1,TRBJ1-2,13,once,TGCGCCAGCAGACCCGGGACAGATTATGGCTACACCTTC,CASRPGTDYGYTF
TRBV11-2,-,TRBJ2-3,16,-,TGTGCCAGCAGCTTTCGGAAGGACCCGATGGGGGATACGCAGTATTTT,CASSFRKDPMGDTQYF
TRBV2,-,TRBJ2-3,16,-,TGTGCCAGCAGTACCAGGGGACCCTCTAGCACAGATACGCAGTATTTT,CASSTRGPSSTDTQYF
TRBV11-2,-,TRBJ1-3,14,-,TGTGCCAGCAGCCAGGGAAACTCTGGAAACACCATATATTTT,CASSQGNSGNTIYF
TRBV28,-,TRBJ2-7,14,-,TGTGCCAGCGGCCAATCAGGGGGGAACTACGAGCAGTACTTC,CASGQSGGNYEQYF
TRBV7-9,-,TRBJ1-1,15,once,TGTGCCAGCAGCTTAGCGACTACAGAGAACACTGAAGCTTTCTTT,CASSLATTENTEAFF
TRBV15,-,TRBJ1-2,13,-,TGTGCCACCAGCAGAACCACAGGCAATGGCTACACCTTC,CATSRTTGNGYTF
TRBV27,-,TRBJ2-2,13,once,TGTGCCAGCAGTTTTCGGAGTACCGGGGAGCTGTTTTTT,CASSFRSTGELFF
TRBV4-2,-,TRBJ1-2,15,-,TGTGCCAGCAGCCAAGGCGCGCTTGAAGGCTATGGCTACACCTTC,CASSQGALEGYGYTF
TRBV18,TRBD1,TRBJ2-3,15,once,TGTGCCAGCTCACTCACGACAGGGAGCACAGATACGCAGTATTTT,CASSLTTGSTDTQYF
TRBV7-9,TRBD1,TRBJ1-5,15,-,TGTGCCAGCAGCTCCGGGACAGGGGGCAATCAGCCCCAGCATTTT,CASSSGTGGNQPQHF